Sequencing of this T cell receptor beta chain was carried out in a study of control samples from healthy donors and cancer patients. Germline CDR1 is SNHLY and CDR2 is FYNNEI. This CDR3 has 13 amino acids. Trimming removed 4 bases from V and 5 bases from J, with 9 bases in between. Data came from immunoSEQ multiplex PCR; TCRdb stores just in-frame clones and leaves some out. The sample has 90,000 to 100,000 clones; roughly three quarters are singletons. The sequenced sample was blood. V and J are TRBV2 and TRBJ1-5, with TRBD1 as a possible D gene (6 bases). This sequence originates from a woman between 25 and 40 years old in good health. The CDR3 spells CASSATGYQPQHF. For the CDR3, the DNA is TGTGCCAGCAGTGCTACAGGGTATCAGCCCCAGCATTTT.